The 22 T cell receptor beta chains reported below all come from one sample, sequenced in a study of identical twins. TCRdb fed the 5' RACE reads into MiXCR, producing one record per CDR3 protein. The table includes approximately 590,000 distinct CDR3 sequences, approximately 10% detected once. The same sample was also used in a study of yellow fever vaccine responses in identical twins.

The sample was PBMCs. The receptors originated from a woman under 30 in good health.

This clonotype appeared many times. V usage is TRBV4-1 and J usage is TRBJ2-1, with TRBD1 as a possible D gene (6 bases). Per the germline V gene, CDR1 is MGHRA and CDR2 is YSYEKL. The CDR3 covers 15 residues. V lost 0 bases to trimming and J lost 7 bases, with 13 bases between them. CDR3 protein: CASSQDPDSENEQFF. DNA for the CDR3: TGCGCCAGCAGCCAAGATCCGGACAGCGAAAATGAGCAGTTCTTC.

The chain combines TRBV29-1 with TRBJ2-7; tentative D call: TRBD1 (7 bases). The germline CDR1 and CDR2 sequences are SQVTM and ANQGSEA. The CDR3 runs to 15 residues. The V gene lost 3 bases and the J gene lost 4 bases, with 19 bases spanning the gap. Written as DNA, the CDR3 is TGCAGCGTTGAGGGGACCGACAGGGACTCTTACGAGCAGTACTTC. It yields the protein CSVEGTDRDSYEQYF.

This clonotype was detected only a few times. J is TRBJ2-7 and V is TRBV7-8; 10 nucleotides align to TRBD1. Germline assignment: CDR1 SGHVS and CDR2 FQNEAQ. Germline trimming cut 4 bases from V and 5 bases from J; bases unmatched to any gene: 11. The CDR3 has 16 amino acids. Here the CDR3 DNA reads TGTGCCAGCAGCTACAGGTGGGGGGACAGGGGCCACGAGCAGTACTTC. Translating it yields CASSYRWGDRGHEQYF.

This clonotype was counted a few times. The J gene is TRBJ2-3, the V gene TRBV4-3; possible D gene TRBD2, 6 bases. Germline V gene data show CDR1 as LGHNA and CDR2 as YSLEER. The ends were cut back, 0 bases at V and 5 bases at J, with 12 bases in the middle. There are 15 residues in the CDR3. The DNA of the CDR3 is TGCGCCAGCAGCCAAGATATGGGACTTAGAGATACGCAGTATTTT. Its translation is CASSQDMGLRDTQYF.

There are a few counts of this clonotype. The rearrangement uses TRBV25-1 and TRBJ1-2; D is ambiguous. V shed 1 base and J shed 0 bases, with 6 bases lying between them. CDR3 length: 14 amino acids. Germline V lookup: CDR1 MGHDK, CDR2 SYGVNS. In DNA, the CDR3 is TGTGCCAGCAGTGAATGGGGAGCTAACTATGGCTACACCTTC. Translated, it gives CASSEWGANYGYTF.

This clonotype appeared many times. The chain recombines TRBV12-3 or TRBV12-4 with TRBJ2-3, with D possibly being TRBD2 (6 bases). There are 17 residues in the CDR3. V was trimmed by 7 bases and J by 1 base, leaving 21 bases between them. CDR3 nucleotide sequence: TGTGCCAGCACTCCATTTGGGCGGGGCAGGGGCACAGATACGCAGTATTTT. Translating gives CASTPFGRGRGTDTQYF.

In its sample, this clonotype was seen many times. The CDR3 protein is CASSLQSGANVLTF. CDR3 DNA sequence: TGTGCCAGCAGCCTCCAGTCTGGGGCCAACGTCCTGACTTTC. This chain uses TRBV7-9 with TRBJ2-6, with D unresolved. CDR3 size: 14 residues. Trimming took 5 bases from V and 1 from J, leaving 6 bases between them. Per germline, CDR1 SEHNR and CDR2 FQNEAQ (reference sequence).

The V gene is TRBV12-3 or TRBV12-4, the J gene TRBJ2-3; 7 positions match TRBD2. The CDR3 is 16 amino acids. After removal of 2 bases from V and 2 bases from J, the junction contained 7 bases not matched to a gene. CDR3 sequence: CASSLNTGGLTDTQYF. The CDR3 DNA is TGTGCCAGCAGTTTAAATACGGGAGGCCTCACAGATACGCAGTATTTT.

This clonotype has at least ten counts. CDR3 bases: TGTGCCAGCAGCCCCCCGGTCATTACCTACGAGCAGTACTTC. As protein: CASSPPVITYEQYF. The gene calls are TRBV7-9 and TRBJ2-7; D is unclear. With 5 bases removed from V and 2 bases from J, the gap between germline ends came to 13 bases. The CDR3 runs to 14 residues. Germline values: CDR1 SEHNR, CDR2 FQNEAQ (reference sequence).

This clonotype showed up just a few times. This sequence joins TRBV4-3 and TRBJ2-7; 7 bases are a match to TRBD1. The CDR3 has 15 residues. V lost 1 base to trimming and J lost 3 bases; unmatched junction nucleotides: 6. Per the germline V gene, CDR1 is LGHNA and CDR2 is YSLEER. In nucleotides, the CDR3 is TGCGCCAGCAGCCAAGCCCAGGCAGGGGGCTACGAGCAGTACTTC. Its translation is CASSQAQAGGYEQYF.

This sequence joins TRBV5-6 and TRBJ2-5, with 7 nucleotides matching TRBD1. The CDR3 loop spans 16 amino acids. The V gene's germline CDR1 is SGHDT and CDR2 YYEEEE. With 6 bases clipped from V and 2 bases from J, the junction kept 13 bases outside the gene matches. The CDR3, as DNA: TGTGCCAGCACCCGAACAGGGGTCGGTCCGCAAGAGACCCAGTACTTC. It encodes CASTRTGVGPQETQYF.

This CDR3 is CSVEPQRKRQGGNEQFF. In DNA, the CDR3 is TGCAGCGTCGAACCTCAGAGAAAGAGACAGGGTGGTAATGAGCAGTTCTTC. The J gene is TRBJ2-1, the V gene TRBV29-1; TRBD1 agrees at 7 bases. Germline CDR1 SQVTM, CDR2 ANQGSEA. After removal of 6 bases from V and 7 bases from J, the junction contained 21 bases not matched to a gene. The CDR3 totals 17 residues.

This clonotype showed up just a few times. The gene calls are TRBV29-1 and TRBJ2-1, with D unresolved. V was cut by 8 bases and J by 3 bases, with 14 bases left in between. The CDR3 sequence is 13 residues long. Germline V CDR1 and CDR2: SQVTM, ANQGSEA. The CDR3 DNA follows: TGCAGCCCGAGACGGATGGGCTACAATGAGCAGTTCTTC. Amino acids: CSPRRMGYNEQFF.

This clonotype occurred a few times. For the CDR3, the DNA is TGTGCCAGCAGCGGGCTCGGGTTCGACAATGAGCAGTTCTTC. This sequence encodes CASSGLGFDNEQFF. This sequence joins TRBV7-6 and TRBJ2-1; D gene uncertain. CDR1 and CDR2 (germline): SGHVS, FNYEAQ. V was pared by 5 bases and J by 5 bases, with 13 bases between. This CDR3 region has 14 residues.

In nucleotides, the CDR3 is TGTGCCAGCAGCTTGGCCGGGGGAGCGGAGTACTACGAGCAGTACTTC. This encodes CASSLAGGAEYYEQYF. This chain joins TRBV7-2 and TRBJ2-7; weak D call: TRBD2 (6 bases). Germline assignment: CDR1 SGHTA and CDR2 FQGNSA. CDR3 size: 16 residues. Trimming removed 3 bases from V and 3 bases from J, with 18 bases in between.

The chain recombines TRBV3-1 with TRBJ2-1; possibly TRBD1 for D (6 bases). The germline gives CDR1 LGHDT, CDR2 YNNKEL (reference sequence). The CDR3 loop spans 14 amino acids. V was cut by 5 bases and J by 7 bases, with 15 bases left in between. The DNA for the CDR3 is TGTGCCAGCAGCTTTCGGGACACCGGGAATGAGCAGTTCTTC. Its translation: CASSFRDTGNEQFF.

The chain recombines TRBV7-9 with TRBJ2-7; TRBD1 agrees at 8 bases. Germline values: CDR1 SEHNR, CDR2 FQNEAQ (reference sequence). V lost 2 bases and J lost 4; bases outside the gene matches: 10. The CDR3 has 16 amino acids. The CDR3 DNA follows: TGTGCCAGCAGCTTATTGTCGGCAGGGGGCGCATACGAGCAGTACTTC. Translation: CASSLLSAGGAYEQYF.

The chain couples TRBV30 to TRBJ2-7, with D hard to call. Germline assignment: CDR1 GTSNPN and CDR2 SVGIG (reference sequence). This CDR3 has 16 residues. The V gene lost 0 bases and the J gene lost 0 bases, with 15 bases spanning the gap. The CDR3 DNA is TGTGCCTGGAGTGTACTGGGCGACGCCGGCTCCTACGAGCAGTACTTC. Translated: CAWSVLGDAGSYEQYF.

This chain uses TRBV30 with TRBJ1-1; no clear D. This CDR3 is 14 amino acids long. The V and J ends lost 1 base and 0 bases respectively, with 9 bases between them. Germline CDR1 reads GTSNPN; CDR2 reads SVGIG (reference sequence). For the CDR3, the DNA is TGTGCCTGGAGTGGGGGATTGGTGAACACTGAAGCTTTCTTT. It codes for CAWSGGLVNTEAFF.

The V and J genes are TRBV27 and TRBJ2-3; 10 nucleotides align to TRBD2. The V and J ends lost 5 bases and 3 bases, in that order; junction bases with no gene match: 5. The CDR3 runs 15 residues. The germline CDR1 and CDR2 sequences are MNHEY and SMNVEV (reference sequence). CDR3 sequence reads: CASSPPGLATDTQYF. In nucleotides, the CDR3 is TGTGCCAGCAGTCCACCGGGACTAGCGACAGATACGCAGTATTTT.

This clonotype was found many times. The gene calls are TRBV5-5 and TRBJ2-2, with D possibly TRBD1 on 5 matching bases. There are 14 residues in the CDR3. Per the germline V gene, CDR1 is SGHKS and CDR2 is YYEKEE (reference sequence). V lost 4 bases and J lost 2, with 9 bases in between. CDR3 nucleotide sequence: TGTGCCAGCAGCGTTGACAGTAACACCGGGGAGCTGTTTTTT. As protein: CASSVDSNTGELFF.

The gene calls are TRBV6-1 and TRBJ1-2; D is ambiguous. The CDR3 totals 14 residues. CDR1 and CDR2 from the germline V gene are MNHNS and SASEGT. The V and J ends lost 6 bases and 8 bases respectively, with 19 bases between them. The CDR3 here is CASSDYQNPGGYTF. DNA of the CDR3: TGTGCCAGCAGCGACTACCAGAACCCGGGGGGCTACACCTTC.